A selection of T cell receptor beta chains follows, all from one sample in a study of graft-versus-host responses after intestinal transplantation. The protocol was immunoSEQ multiplex PCR, while the TCRdb copy is restricted to in-frame clones and leaves out a portion. The sample consists of 90,000 to 150,000 clones, roughly 91% of them appearing once. For these TCRs, the target antigens are not known. This specimen was unstimulated CD4+ T cells sorted from spleen or lymph node cells, taken before intestinal transplant. Source of these receptors: a human donor who received an intestinal transplant. Each CDR3 is given with its conserved first and last residue. Each record gives: V gene, clone size, J gene, D gene, CDR3 protein, CDR3 DNA. The D gene is left open where the match is weak. Where a row states a size, it is once, few, many or the class of an expanded clone; other rows omit it.

V: TRBV9
size: NA
J: TRBJ2-5
D: TRBD2
CDR3: CASSYGLAEFQETQYF
DNA: TGTGCCAGCAGCTACGGACTAGCGGAGTTCCAAGAGACCCAGTACTTC

V: TRBV2
size: NA
J: TRBJ2-1
D: NA
CDR3: CASSELGSMAEQFF
DNA: TGTGCCAGCAGTGAATTAGGCTCCATGGCTGAGCAGTTCTTC

V: TRBV7-9
size: NA
J: TRBJ2-3
D: NA
CDR3: CASSSGPPRLTDTQYF
DNA: TGTGCCAGCAGCTCAGGGCCACCTCGACTCACAGATACGCAGTATTTT

V: TRBV20-1
size: NA
J: TRBJ1-1
D: NA
CDR3: CSARPNTEAFF
DNA: TGCAGTGCTAGACCCAACACTGAAGCTTTCTTT

V: TRBV12-5
size: NA
J: TRBJ1-5
D: NA
CDR3: CASGLGQPQHF
DNA: TGTGCTAGTGGTTTGGGGCAGCCCCAGCATTTT

V: TRBV27
size: NA
J: TRBJ2-5
D: NA
CDR3: CASSPGAGTMKETQYF
DNA: TGTGCCAGCAGTCCCGGGGCCGGGACCATGAAAGAGACCCAGTACTTC

V: TRBV14
size: NA
J: TRBJ2-1
D: TRBD2
CDR3: CASSQGEREGSYNEQFF
DNA: TGTGCCAGCAGCCAAGGAGAGCGGGAGGGGAGCTACAATGAGCAGTTCTTC

V: TRBV7-9
size: once
J: TRBJ2-1
D: NA
CDR3: CASSPGMMRGYNEQFF
DNA: TGTGCCAGCAGCCCAGGCATGATGAGGGGGTACAATGAGCAGTTCTTC

V: TRBV7-8
size: once
J: TRBJ2-1
D: NA
CDR3: CASSTQTEANEQFF
DNA: TGTGCCAGCAGCACACAAACTGAGGCCAATGAGCAGTTCTTC

V: TRBV29-1
size: NA
J: TRBJ1-2
D: NA
CDR3: CSVEAKHSMFGYTF
DNA: TGCAGCGTTGAAGCTAAGCACAGTATGTTTGGCTACACCTTC

V: TRBV6-5
size: NA
J: TRBJ1-3
D: NA
CDR3: CASSKTEISGNTIYF
DNA: TGTGCCAGCAGCAAAACAGAGATCTCTGGAAACACCATATATTTT

V: TRBV7-9
size: NA
J: TRBJ2-1
D: TRBD2
CDR3: CASSLGERAGVKTVDEQFF
DNA: TGTGCCAGCAGCTTAGGGGAACGGGCGGGAGTCAAAACGGTGGATGAGCAGTTCTTC

V: TRBV28
size: once
J: TRBJ2-7
D: NA
CDR3: CASSQDSPYEQYF
DNA: TGTGCCAGCAGTCAAGACAGCCCCTACGAGCAGTACTTC

V: TRBV11-2
size: NA
J: TRBJ1-5
D: TRBD1
CDR3: CASSTGGNQPQHF
DNA: TGTGCCAGCAGCACAGGGGGCAATCAGCCCCAGCATTTT

V: TRBV7-9
size: NA
J: TRBJ1-2
D: NA
CDR3: CASSRTGNYGYTF
DNA: TGTGCCAGCAGCCGTACAGGGAACTATGGCTACACCTTC

V: TRBV11-3
size: NA
J: TRBJ2-6
D: NA
CDR3: CASSPRSTGANVLTF
DNA: TGTGCCAGCAGCCCTCGAAGTACAGGGGCCAACGTCCTGACTTTC

V: TRBV28
size: NA
J: TRBJ2-7
D: TRBD1
CDR3: CASSLARDSSHF
DNA: TGTGCCAGCAGTCTAGCCCGGGACAGCTCACACTTC

V: TRBV25-1
size: NA
J: TRBJ2-3
D: NA
CDR3: CASSESGGAGDTQYF
DNA: TGTGCCAGCAGTGAAAGTGGGGGGGCGGGAGATACGCAGTATTTT

V: TRBV15
size: NA
J: TRBJ1-5
D: NA
CDR3: CATSRDFVGNQPQHF
DNA: TGTGCCACCAGCAGAGATTTTGTGGGCAATCAGCCCCAGCATTTT

V: TRBV5-1
size: NA
J: TRBJ2-7
D: NA
CDR3: CASSLAAGVTYEQYF
DNA: TGCGCCAGCAGCTTGGCGGCAGGGGTAACCTACGAGCAGTACTTC

V: TRBV6-1
size: NA
J: TRBJ2-2
D: NA
CDR3: CASTPYTGELFF
DNA: TGTGCCAGCACGCCGTACACCGGGGAGCTGTTTTTT

V: TRBV6-6
size: NA
J: TRBJ2-1
D: NA
CDR3: CASSYGLAGSYNEQFF
DNA: TGTGCCAGCAGTTACGGGCTAGCTGGGTCCTACAATGAGCAGTTCTTC

V: TRBV9
size: NA
J: TRBJ1-2
D: TRBD1
CDR3: CASSPQRTGYGYTF
DNA: TGTGCCAGCAGCCCCCAGAGGACAGGCTATGGCTACACCTTC

V: TRBV6-4
size: once
J: TRBJ2-3
D: NA
CDR3: CASSDPPTDTQYF
DNA: TGTGCCAGCAGTGACCCCCCTACAGATACGCAGTATTTT

V: TRBV10-1
size: NA
J: TRBJ2-1
D: TRBD2
CDR3: CASSEWREYNEQFF
DNA: TGCGCCAGCAGTGAATGGCGGGAGTACAATGAGCAGTTCTTC

V: TRBV19
size: NA
J: TRBJ2-3
D: TRBD2
CDR3: CASSIGGGGVDFTDTQYF
DNA: TGTGCCAGTAGTATAGGGGGGGGAGGGGTCGACTTCACAGATACGCAGTATTTT

V: TRBV5-1
size: NA
J: TRBJ2-3
D: NA
CDR3: CASSLAGAGQAYYTQYF
DNA: TGCGCCAGCAGCTTGGCCGGTGCGGGACAAGCTTACTATACGCAGTATTTT

V: TRBV30
size: NA
J: TRBJ2-1
D: TRBD2
CDR3: CAWSVTRTSAYNEQFF
DNA: TGTGCCTGGAGTGTAACGCGGACTAGCGCATACAATGAGCAGTTCTTC

V: TRBV5-1
size: NA
J: TRBJ2-3
D: TRBD2
CDR3: CASSAGLAGTLSMRATSTDTQYF
DNA: TGCGCCAGCAGCGCGGGACTAGCGGGGACCTTATCCATGAGAGCCACTAGCACAGATACGCAGTATTTT

V: TRBV19
size: few
J: TRBJ1-1
D: NA
CDR3: CASSLRPNTEAFF
DNA: TGTGCCAGTAGCTTGAGGCCAAACACTGAAGCTTTCTTT

V: TRBV5-1
size: NA
J: TRBJ2-6
D: NA
CDR3: CASSLGGAGANVLTF
DNA: TGCGCCAGCAGCTTGGGCGGGGCTGGGGCCAACGTCCTGACTTTC

V: TRBV5-4
size: NA
J: TRBJ1-2
D: NA
CDR3: CASSLGGYEDGYTF
DNA: TGTGCCAGCAGCTTGGGAGGGTACGAGGATGGCTACACCTTC

V: TRBV11-3
size: NA
J: TRBJ2-7
D: NA
CDR3: CASSLTRGSYEQYF
DNA: TGTGCCAGCAGCTTGACTAGGGGCTCCTACGAGCAGTACTTC

V: TRBV5-1
size: NA
J: TRBJ1-5
D: NA
CDR3: CASSLGPSASNQPQHF
DNA: TGCGCCAGCAGCTTGGGGCCCTCGGCTAGCAATCAGCCCCAGCATTTT

V: TRBV10-2
size: NA
J: TRBJ2-7
D: NA
CDR3: CASRLRSSYEQYF
DNA: TGCGCCAGTAGACTACGATCCTCCTACGAGCAGTACTTC

V: TRBV7-9
size: NA
J: TRBJ2-7
D: NA
CDR3: CASSPGTGFLEQYF
DNA: TGTGCCAGCAGCCCTGGAACGGGGTTCTTGGAGCAGTACTTC

V: TRBV5-1
size: NA
J: TRBJ1-5
D: NA
CDR3: CASSLDGVSNQPQHF
DNA: TGCGCCAGCAGCTTGGATGGGGTAAGCAATCAGCCCCAGCATTTT

V: TRBV30
size: NA
J: TRBJ1-2
D: NA
CDR3: CAWSPRSEGYTF
DNA: TGTGCCTGGAGTCCCCGGTCCGAGGGCTACACCTTC

V: TRBV7-9
size: NA
J: TRBJ2-3
D: NA
CDR3: CASSLVIDTQYF
DNA: TGTGCCAGCAGCTTAGTCATAGATACGCAGTATTTT

V: TRBV6-1
size: NA
J: TRBJ2-3
D: NA
CDR3: CASSEGGNADTQYF
DNA: TGTGCCAGCAGTGAAGGTGGAAACGCAGATACGCAGTATTTT

V: TRBV9
size: NA
J: TRBJ2-1
D: TRBD2
CDR3: CASSASSRSGGNEQFF
DNA: TGTGCCAGCAGCGCATCTAGCCGATCGGGGGGTAATGAGCAGTTCTTC

V: TRBV30
size: NA
J: TRBJ1-4
D: TRBD1
CDR3: CAWGQGAEKLFF
DNA: TGTGCCTGGGGACAGGGGGCGGAAAAACTGTTTTTT

V: TRBV7-9
size: NA
J: TRBJ1-1
D: NA
CDR3: CASSFIMFGNTEAFF
DNA: TGTGCCAGCAGCTTCATCATGTTCGGCAACACTGAAGCTTTCTTT

V: TRBV7-3
size: NA
J: TRBJ2-4
D: TRBD1
CDR3: CASSFGGQDIQYF
DNA: TGTGCCAGCAGCTTTGGAGGACAGGACATTCAGTACTTC

V: TRBV29-1
size: NA
J: TRBJ2-1
D: TRBD1
CDR3: CSARTGGDKDEQFF
DNA: TGCAGCGCCCGGACAGGGGGAGATAAGGATGAGCAGTTCTTC

V: TRBV9
size: NA
J: TRBJ1-1
D: NA
CDR3: CASSVNMNTEAFF
DNA: TGTGCCAGCAGCGTCAATATGAACACTGAAGCTTTCTTT

V: TRBV5-1
size: NA
J: TRBJ1-5
D: NA
CDR3: CASSLDGSNQPQHF
DNA: TGCGCCAGCAGCTTGGACGGGAGCAATCAGCCCCAGCATTTT

V: TRBV6-1
size: NA
J: TRBJ2-1
D: TRBD1
CDR3: CASTGQVLYNEQFF
DNA: TGTGCCAGCACCGGACAGGTACTATACAATGAGCAGTTCTTC

V: TRBV7-2
size: NA
J: TRBJ2-7
D: NA
CDR3: CASRESLAFFYEQYF
DNA: TGTGCCAGCAGAGAGTCCCTAGCGTTTTTCTACGAGCAGTACTTC

V: TRBV10-2
size: NA
J: TRBJ1-5
D: NA
CDR3: CASSESLWSIRAQHF
DNA: TGCGCCAGCAGTGAGTCATTGTGGTCGATTCGGGCCCAGCATTTT

V: TRBV27
size: NA
J: TRBJ2-3
D: NA
CDR3: CASSLFAQSYTDTQYF
DNA: TGTGCCAGCAGTTTATTCGCACAATCCTACACAGATACGCAGTATTTT